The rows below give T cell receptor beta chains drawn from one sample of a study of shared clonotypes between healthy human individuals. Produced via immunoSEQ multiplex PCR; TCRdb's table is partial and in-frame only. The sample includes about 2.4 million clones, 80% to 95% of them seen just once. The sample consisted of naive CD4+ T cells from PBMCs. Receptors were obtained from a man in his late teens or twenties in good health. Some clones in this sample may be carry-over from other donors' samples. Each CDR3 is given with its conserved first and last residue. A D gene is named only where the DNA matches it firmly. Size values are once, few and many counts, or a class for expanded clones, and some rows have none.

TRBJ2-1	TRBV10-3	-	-	CAISRDSGYYNEQFF	TGTGCCATCAGTCGGGATAGCGGATACTACAATGAGCAGTTCTTC
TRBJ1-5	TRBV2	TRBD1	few	CASSGTGSNQPQHF	TGTGCCAGCAGTGGGACAGGGAGCAATCAGCCCCAGCATTTT
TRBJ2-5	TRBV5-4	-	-	CASSPPRPQETQYF	TGTGCCAGCAGCCCCCCCCGCCCCCAAGAGACCCAGTACTTC
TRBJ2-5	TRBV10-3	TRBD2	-	CAISALLAAGVETQYF	TGTGCCATCAGTGCCCTACTAGCGGCCGGGGTGGAGACCCAGTACTTC
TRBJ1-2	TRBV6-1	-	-	CASRTSTEGYTF	TGTGCCAGCAGGACCTCAACTGAGGGCTACACCTTC
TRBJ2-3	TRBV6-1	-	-	CASREDMGRDTQYF	TGTGCCAGCAGAGAGGACATGGGTAGAGATACGCAGTATTTT
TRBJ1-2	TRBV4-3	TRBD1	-	CASSQDDRAPYGYTF	TGCGCCAGCAGCCAGGACGACAGGGCCCCCTATGGCTACACCTTC
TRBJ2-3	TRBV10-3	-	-	CAITTGTSSTDTQYF	TGTGCCATAACTACCGGGACGTCTAGCACAGATACGCAGTATTTT
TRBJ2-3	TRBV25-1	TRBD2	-	CASSEFAGAADTQYF	TGTGCCAGCAGTGAATTCGCGGGAGCCGCAGATACGCAGTATTTT
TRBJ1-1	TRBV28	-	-	CASSLIRANTEAFF	TGTGCCAGCAGTTTAATTCGGGCGAACACTGAAGCTTTCTTT
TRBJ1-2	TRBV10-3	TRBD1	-	CAISAGTDGGYTF	TGTGCCATCAGCGCCGGGACAGACGGAGGCTACACCTTC
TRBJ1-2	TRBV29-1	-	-	CSAVRSNYGYTF	TGCAGCGCCGTAAGGTCTAACTATGGCTACACCTTC
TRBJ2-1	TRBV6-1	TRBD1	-	CASSPGTGNGNEQFF	TGTGCCAGCAGCCCCGGGACAGGGAACGGCAATGAGCAGTTCTTC
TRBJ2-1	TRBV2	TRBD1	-	CAGLEDRVYNEQFF	TGTGCCGGCCTCGAGGACAGGGTTTACAATGAGCAGTTCTTC
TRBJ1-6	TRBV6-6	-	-	CASTQARGSPLHF	TGTGCCAGCACCCAAGCCCGAGGTTCACCCCTCCACTTT
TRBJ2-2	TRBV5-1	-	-	CASSFLGDTGELFF	TGCGCCAGCAGCTTCCTAGGGGACACCGGGGAGCTGTTTTTT
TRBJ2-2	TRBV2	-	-	CASSTLRTGELFF	TGTGCCAGCAGTACTTTACGCACCGGGGAGCTGTTTTTT
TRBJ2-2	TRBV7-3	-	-	CASSLSRTTGELFF	TGTGCCAGCAGCTTATCCCGGACTACCGGGGAGCTGTTTTTT
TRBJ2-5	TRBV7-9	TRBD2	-	CASSFTSAYQETQYF	TGTGCCAGCAGCTTTACTAGCGCGTACCAAGAGACCCAGTACTTC
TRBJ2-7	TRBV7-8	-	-	CASRFDSIPSYEQYF	TGTGCCAGCAGGTTTGACAGTATTCCCTCCTACGAGCAGTACTTC
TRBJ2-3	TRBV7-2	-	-	CASSLVSVDTQYF	TGTGCCAGCAGCTTAGTTTCCGTGGATACGCAGTATTTT
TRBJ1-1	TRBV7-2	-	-	CASSMGSGNTEAFF	TGTGCCAGCAGCATGGGGTCCGGGAACACTGAAGCTTTCTTT
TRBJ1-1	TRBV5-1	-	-	CASSSGGRGEADTEAFF	TGCGCCAGCAGCTCCGGCGGGAGGGGGGAGGCCGACACTGAAGCTTTCTTT
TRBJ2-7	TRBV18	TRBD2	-	CASSRGLAGISYEQYF	TGTGCCAGCTCACGGGGACTAGCGGGAATCTCCTACGAGCAGTACTTC
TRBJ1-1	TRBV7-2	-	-	CASSFWGAGTEAFF	TGTGCCAGCAGCTTTTGGGGGGCTGGCACTGAAGCTTTCTTT
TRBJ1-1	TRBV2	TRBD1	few	CASSTTGAGTEAFF	TGTGCCAGCAGTACCACAGGGGCCGGGACTGAAGCTTTCTTT
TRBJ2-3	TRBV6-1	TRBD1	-	CASRTPDRAGDTQYF	TGTGCCAGCAGGACCCCGGACAGGGCCGGAGATACGCAGTATTTT
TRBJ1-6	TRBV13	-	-	CASSLRVDSPLHF	TGTGCCAGCAGCTTAAGAGTGGATTCACCCCTCCACTTT
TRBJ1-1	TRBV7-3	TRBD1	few	CASSLGGGNTEAFF	TGTGCCAGCAGCCTAGGAGGGGGCAACACTGAAGCTTTCTTT
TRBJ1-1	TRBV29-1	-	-	CSAGSRANTEAFF	TGCAGCGCCGGGAGTCGGGCGAACACTGAAGCTTTCTTT
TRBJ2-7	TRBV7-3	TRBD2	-	CASSLTAGVWNEQYF	TGTGCCAGCAGCTTAACAGCGGGAGTTTGGAACGAGCAGTACTTC
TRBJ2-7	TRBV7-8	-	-	CASSLIGAHEQYF	TGTGCCAGCAGCTTAATAGGGGCCCACGAGCAGTACTTC
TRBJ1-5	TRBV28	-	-	CASSRTWTPQHF	TGTGCCAGCAGTAGGACCTGGACACCCCAGCATTTT
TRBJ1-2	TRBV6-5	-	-	CASSESGGYTF	TGTGCCAGCAGTGAATCTGGTGGCTACACCTTC
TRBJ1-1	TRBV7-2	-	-	CASSQGPGAFF	TGTGCCAGCAGCCAGGGGCCAGGAGCTTTCTTT
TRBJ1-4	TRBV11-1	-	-	CARSGTSGGGEKLFF	TGTGCCAGGAGCGGGACGAGTGGGGGAGGTGAAAAACTGTTTTTT
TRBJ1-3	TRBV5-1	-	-	CASSPEVPGGNTIYF	TGCGCCAGCAGCCCCGAGGTCCCGGGGGGAAACACCATATATTTT
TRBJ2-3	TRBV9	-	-	CASSPGGFSTDTQYF	TGTGCCAGCAGCCCCGGTGGATTTAGCACAGATACGCAGTATTTT
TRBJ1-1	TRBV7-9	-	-	CASSLGSSAILNTEAFF	TGTGCCAGCAGCTTAGGATCTTCGGCGATACTGAACACTGAAGCTTTCTTT
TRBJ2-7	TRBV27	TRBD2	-	CASSRKREGLFYEQYF	TGTGCCAGCAGTCGTAAGCGGGAGGGCCTTTTTTACGAGCAGTACTTC
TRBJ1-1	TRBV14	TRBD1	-	CASSRRDRASGEAFF	TGTGCCAGCAGCCGCCGGGACAGAGCTTCGGGTGAAGCTTTCTTT
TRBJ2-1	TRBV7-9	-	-	CASSLGLGAVDEQFF	TGTGCCAGCAGCTTGGGGCTCGGGGCCGTGGATGAGCAGTTCTTC
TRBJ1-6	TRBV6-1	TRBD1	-	CASSEAGGGSPLHF	TGTGCCAGCAGTGAGGCAGGGGGCGGTTCACCCCTCCACTTT
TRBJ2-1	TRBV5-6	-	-	CASNPDRRANEQFF	TGTGCCAGCAACCCTGACAGGAGGGCAAATGAGCAGTTCTTC
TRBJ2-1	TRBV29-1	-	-	CSVGHNEQFF	TGCAGCGTTGGACACAATGAGCAGTTCTTC
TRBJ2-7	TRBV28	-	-	CASSLSSPPYEQYF	TGTGCCAGCAGTTTGTCTAGCCCGCCCTACGAGCAGTACTTC
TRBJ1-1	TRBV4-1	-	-	CASSQDPRREAFF	TGCGCCAGCAGCCAAGACCCCCGGCGGGAAGCTTTCTTT
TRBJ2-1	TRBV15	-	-	CATSSPYNEQFF	TGTGCCACCAGCAGCCCCTACAATGAGCAGTTCTTC
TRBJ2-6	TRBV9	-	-	CASSATGWANVLTF	TGTGCCAGCAGCGCGACTGGTTGGGCCAACGTCCTGACTTTC
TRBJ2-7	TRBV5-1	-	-	CASSPVGVYEQYF	TGCGCCAGCAGCCCCGTTGGGGTCTACGAGCAGTACTTC
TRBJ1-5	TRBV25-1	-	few	CASSLDGSLPQHF	TGTGCCAGCAGTTTGGACGGGTCATTGCCCCAGCATTTT
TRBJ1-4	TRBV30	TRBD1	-	CAWAEDRDEKLFF	TGTGCCTGGGCGGAGGACAGGGATGAGAAACTGTTTTTT
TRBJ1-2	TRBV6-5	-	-	CASSYSQLNGYTF	TGTGCCAGCAGTTACTCCCAACTCAACGGCTACACCTTC
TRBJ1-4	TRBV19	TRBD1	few	CASSGDRREKLFF	TGTGCCAGTAGTGGGGACAGACGGGAAAAACTGTTTTTT
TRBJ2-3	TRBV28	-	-	CASSPRAYTDTQYF	TGTGCCAGCAGTCCTCGGGCTTACACAGATACGCAGTATTTT